What follows describes a single T cell receptor beta chain. These data come from a study of cytomegalovirus exposure and HLA in healthy donors. V dropped 1 base and J dropped 0 bases, with 6 bases sitting between them. The germline V gene encodes CDR1 MNHEY and CDR2 SMNVEV (reference sequence). The CDR3 consists of 14 residues. PCR employed 60 Vbeta and 13 Jbeta primers. The protocol was immunoSEQ multiplex PCR, while the TCRdb copy is restricted to in-frame clones and leaves out a portion. Across about 48,000 clones, the top ten clones capture about 6% of the sample. The specimen sequenced was PBMCs. The TCR sequence derives from a male donor in good health and CMV-seropositive. The genes are TRBV27 and TRBJ1-2; D is uncertain. As DNA, the CDR3 is TGTGCCAGCAGTTTATTCCCGGCTAACTATGGCTACACCTTC. It translates to CASSLFPANYGYTF.